These 5 T cell receptor beta chains were sequenced from one sample in a study of cytomegalovirus exposure and HLA in healthy donors. The primer mix had 60 Vbeta and 13 Jbeta primers. The data were produced by immunoSEQ multiplex PCR, yet TCRdb's version contains in-frame clones alone and is incomplete. Its table lists 150,000 to 200,000 clones. Sample: PBMCs. The receptors were sampled from a boy between 10 and 17 years old in good health and CMV-seronegative.

V usage is TRBV6-4 and J usage is TRBJ2-3; D might be TRBD1 (5 bases). The V end was cut by 3 bases, the J end by 2 bases, with 9 bases between. The CDR3 sequence is 14 residues long. CDR1 is MRHNA, CDR2 SNTAGT, per germline. CDR3 sequence (DNA): TGTGCCAGCAGTGAGGGCAGGGCCACAGATACGCAGTATTTT. It encodes CASSEGRATDTQYF.

The chain couples TRBV19 to TRBJ1-3; TRBD1 agrees at 8 bases. Germline trimming cut 6 bases from V and 2 bases from J; bases unmatched to any gene: 6. Germline values: CDR1 LNHDA, CDR2 SQIVND (reference sequence). The CDR3 sequence is 15 residues long. CDR3 nucleotide sequence: TGTGCCAGTAGCCCGGACAGGGCTGCTGGAAACACCATATATTTT. This codes for CASSPDRAAGNTIYF. The full variable domain, with the rest looked up from reference TRBV19 and TRBJ1-3, is DGGITQSPKYLFRKEGQNVTLSCEQNLNHDAMYWYRQDPGQGLRLIYYSQIVNDFQKGDIAEGYSVSREKKESFPLTVTSAQKNPTAFYLCASSPDRAAGNTIYFGEGSWLTVV.

V and J are TRBV5-4 and TRBJ1-1; weak D call: TRBD1 (5 bases). Per germline, CDR1 SGHNT and CDR2 YYREEE (reference sequence). The CDR3 totals 16 residues. V lost 4 bases to trimming and J lost 7 bases, with 23 bases between them. The CDR3 DNA sequence: TGTGCCAGCAGCGACCCTAGGGACGGGGGATTTGGTGAAGCTTTCTTT. Amino acids: CASSDPRDGGFGEAFF.

The V and J genes are TRBV5-1 and TRBJ2-1; 13 bases line up with TRBD2. With 2 bases clipped from V and 6 bases from J, the junction kept 5 bases outside the gene matches. This CDR3 has 16 amino acids. CDR1 SGHRS and CDR2 YFSETQ come from the germline V gene. CDR3 sequence (DNA): TGCGCCAGCAGCTTCCCACTAGCGGGGGGGCTCAATGAGCAGTTCTTC. It yields the protein CASSFPLAGGLNEQFF. Looking up the rest from reference TRBV5-1 and TRBJ2-1 gives the full variable domain: KAGVTQTPRYLIKTRGQQVTLSCSPISGHRSVSWYQQTPGQGLQFLFEYFSETQRNKGNFPGRFSGRQFSNSRSEMNVSTLELGDSALYLCASSFPLAGGLNEQFFGPGTRLTVL.

V usage is TRBV5-1 and J usage is TRBJ2-1; the match to TRBD2 covers 8 bases. This CDR3 region has 15 residues. Germline lookup yields CDR1 SGHRS and CDR2 YFSETQ. Unmatched junction bases numbered 6, after V lost 0 bases and J lost 7 bases. CDR3 sequence reads: CASSLDGGAMNEQFF. CDR3 nucleotides: TGCGCCAGCAGCTTGGACGGGGGGGCGATGAATGAGCAGTTCTTC.